A selection of T cell receptor beta chains follows, all from one sample in a study of regulatory T cells in long-lasting Graves disease. TCRdb re-called the multiplex PCR reads with MiXCR, one entry per CDR3 protein. The table has around 460,000 distinct CDR3 sequences, around a fifth seen once. Material: peripheral blood mononuclear cells (PBMCs), obtained when the disease was refractory, from a patient treated with antithyroid drugs. The receptors were sampled from a female donor with Graves disease. Both conserved end residues are part of each CDR3. Fields, in order: clone size, V gene, D gene, J gene, CDR3 DNA, CDR3 protein. D genes are given only for firm matches. The size entry is marked missing in some rows and otherwise reads once, few, many or a size class.

abundance: many; v_gene: TRBV29-1; d_gene: -; j_gene: TRBJ1-5; CDR3nt: TGCAGCGTTGGGGCCCTCAGAGGGGAGCCCCAGCATTTT; CDR3aa: CSVGALRGEPQHF
abundance: -; v_gene: TRBV12-3/TRBV12-4; d_gene: -; j_gene: TRBJ2-1; CDR3nt: TGTGCCAGCAGTTTAATCCAGCCAGCCTACAATGAGCAGTTCTTC; CDR3aa: CASSLIQPAYNEQFF
abundance: many; v_gene: TRBV6-2/TRBV6-3; d_gene: -; j_gene: TRBJ2-5; CDR3nt: TGTGCCAGCAGTTATGGTCAGAAAGAGACCCAGTACTTC; CDR3aa: CASSYGQKETQYF
abundance: -; v_gene: TRBV10-3; d_gene: -; j_gene: TRBJ1-2; CDR3nt: TGTGCCATCAGTGAGGGGATCCTAGCTAACTATGGCTACACCTTC; CDR3aa: CAISEGILANYGYTF
abundance: few; v_gene: TRBV11-3; d_gene: -; j_gene: TRBJ2-6; CDR3nt: TGTGCCAGCAGCTTAGGGGGGTACGGTTGGACAGGGGCCAACGTCCTGACTTTC; CDR3aa: CASSLGGYGWTGANVLTF
abundance: -; v_gene: TRBV7-2; d_gene: -; j_gene: TRBJ1-4; CDR3nt: TGTGCCAGCAGCCCCGCAGGGAACGGTGAAAAACTGTTTTTT; CDR3aa: CASSPAGNGEKLFF
abundance: -; v_gene: TRBV28; d_gene: -; j_gene: TRBJ2-1; CDR3nt: TGTGCCAGCAGTTTACCAACGACTCCGAGTAGCTCCTACAATGAGCAGTTCTTC; CDR3aa: CASSLPTTPSSSYNEQFF
abundance: -; v_gene: TRBV7-9; d_gene: TRBD1; j_gene: TRBJ1-1; CDR3nt: TGTGCCAGCAGCCCATGGACAGGGGTGAACACTGAAGCTTTCTTT; CDR3aa: CASSPWTGVNTEAFF
abundance: -; v_gene: TRBV4-2; d_gene: -; j_gene: TRBJ2-3; CDR3nt: TGTGCCAGCAGCCTTTCAACTTCGGGCGATACAGATACGCAGTATTTT; CDR3aa: CASSLSTSGDTDTQYF
abundance: many; v_gene: TRBV2; d_gene: TRBD1; j_gene: TRBJ2-2; CDR3nt: TGTGCCAGCAGCGGTGACAGGGGGAGCACCGGGGAGCTGTTTTTT; CDR3aa: CASSGDRGSTGELFF
abundance: -; v_gene: TRBV28; d_gene: TRBD1; j_gene: TRBJ2-7; CDR3nt: TGTGCCAGCAGACGGGACAGAGAAACCTACGAGCAGTACTTC; CDR3aa: CASRRDRETYEQYF
abundance: -; v_gene: TRBV6-1; d_gene: TRBD1; j_gene: TRBJ2-7; CDR3nt: TGTGCCAGCACCTCCTCATCCCGGGACAGTGCCTACGAGCAGTACTTC; CDR3aa: CASTSSSRDSAYEQYF
abundance: -; v_gene: TRBV5-1; d_gene: -; j_gene: TRBJ2-5; CDR3nt: TGCGCCAGCAGCTTTTTGGGCTCGATGCAAGAGACCCAGTACTTC; CDR3aa: CASSFLGSMQETQYF
abundance: few; v_gene: TRBV25-1; d_gene: -; j_gene: TRBJ1-1; CDR3nt: TGTGCCAGCAGTGAGGGGCAGATGACTTTCTTT; CDR3aa: CASSEGQMTFF
abundance: -; v_gene: TRBV19; d_gene: -; j_gene: TRBJ1-6; CDR3nt: TGTGCCAGTAGTGAGACAGGACACTATAATTCACCCCTCCACTTT; CDR3aa: CASSETGHYNSPLHF
abundance: once; v_gene: TRBV11-2; d_gene: -; j_gene: TRBJ2-2; CDR3nt: TGTGCCAGCAGCCCATCGAGGCGGCGGAAGGGACCCGGGGAGCTGTTTTTT; CDR3aa: CASSPSRRRKGPGELFF
abundance: many; v_gene: TRBV27; d_gene: -; j_gene: TRBJ2-7; CDR3nt: TGTGCCAGCAGTTTTTACCCGCCCAAAAGCGGTAGCTCCTACGAGCAGTACTTC; CDR3aa: CASSFYPPKSGSSYEQYF
abundance: -; v_gene: TRBV6-2/TRBV6-3; d_gene: TRBD1; j_gene: TRBJ1-5; CDR3nt: TGTGCCAGCAGCCCTAGGGACAGGGAGGGCAGGGCAGGGCAGCCCCAGCATTTT; CDR3aa: CASSPRDREGRAGQPQHF
abundance: -; v_gene: TRBV5-5; d_gene: -; j_gene: TRBJ1-2; CDR3nt: TGTGCCAGCAGCTTGGCAGCAGGGCTTGATGGCTACACCTTC; CDR3aa: CASSLAAGLDGYTF
abundance: -; v_gene: TRBV29-1; d_gene: -; j_gene: TRBJ2-7; CDR3nt: TGCAGCGTCGAAGGTCTCCAGGGCTACGAGCAGTACTTC; CDR3aa: CSVEGLQGYEQYF
abundance: few; v_gene: TRBV6-2/TRBV6-3; d_gene: -; j_gene: TRBJ2-2; CDR3nt: TGTGCCAGCATCATCGGGAGACTGAAGCCCGGGGAGCTGTTTTTT; CDR3aa: CASIIGRLKPGELFF
abundance: many; v_gene: TRBV11-1; d_gene: TRBD2; j_gene: TRBJ2-7; CDR3nt: TGTGCCAGCAGCTCGGGACTAGCGGGAGGGCCACAATACGAGCAGTACTTC; CDR3aa: CASSSGLAGGPQYEQYF
abundance: -; v_gene: TRBV7-6; d_gene: -; j_gene: TRBJ2-7; CDR3nt: TGTGCCAGCAGCCCTTCCGGGCAGGACGAGCAGTACTTC; CDR3aa: CASSPSGQDEQYF
abundance: -; v_gene: TRBV6-1; d_gene: TRBD1; j_gene: TRBJ2-1; CDR3nt: TGTGCCAGCAGCCCCCGGCAGGGGGTCTACAATGAGCAGTTCTTC; CDR3aa: CASSPRQGVYNEQFF
abundance: -; v_gene: TRBV19; d_gene: -; j_gene: TRBJ2-7; CDR3nt: TGTGCCACGAGCGCAGGTGTCTACGAGCAGTACTTC; CDR3aa: CATSAGVYEQYF
abundance: -; v_gene: TRBV27; d_gene: -; j_gene: TRBJ2-1; CDR3nt: TGTGCCAGCAGTTTACGCGGGACGGTATCCTACAATGAGCAGTTCTTC; CDR3aa: CASSLRGTVSYNEQFF
abundance: few; v_gene: TRBV7-9; d_gene: -; j_gene: TRBJ1-6; CDR3nt: TGTGCCAGCAGCACCCGGACGGTGGGTAATTCACCCCTCCACTTT; CDR3aa: CASSTRTVGNSPLHF